This TCR beta chain is from a study of blood T cell repertoires in COVID-19. Study-level background: Specimens from acute and convalescent COVID-19 originated in the United States, Italy and Spain. In each case, the material was cDNA or gDNA derived from T cells, B-cell-depleted T cells, or PBMCs.

The trim removed 7 bases at V and 2 bases at J, leaving 9 bases unmatched. The germline V gene has CDR1 MDHEN and CDR2 SYDVKM. The CDR3 contains 15 residues. In the original processing: By means of reference gene primer amplification, nucleated cell counts were estimated. Libraries were prepared by immunoSEQ multiplex PCR; TCRdb keeps only in-frame clonotypes and omits some of them. V and J calls plus clone size are reproduced from that table; the DNA served to infer D and trimming. Here the sample spans roughly 73,000 clones, 60% to 85% being singletons. The source material was peripheral blood. This TCR derives from an older man with acute or convalescent COVID-19. V gene TRBV28 combines with J gene TRBJ1-1; TRBD1 matches at 8 bases. CDR3: CASTSQGAINTEAFF. CDR3 nucleotide sequence: TGTGCCAGCACCTCTCAGGGGGCGATAAACACTGAAGCTTTCTTT.